The 7 T cell receptor beta chains in this list originate from one sample, sequenced in a study of PD-1 blockade in mismatch repair-deficient tumors. The assay was immunoSEQ multiplex PCR, and TCRdb's table has in-frame clones only and misses some. Among some 130,000 clones listed, about nine tenths were seen once. Here the sequenced sample was peripheral blood, taken 70 to 72 weeks after starting pembrolizumab. These TCRs come from an adult with mismatch repair-deficient cancer.

The chain uses TRBV13 and TRBJ2-7; 12 nucleotides match TRBD2. The CDR3 extends over 15 amino acids. Trimming removed 5 bases from V and 0 bases from J; junction bases left unmatched: 2. Looked up from germline, CDR1 is PRHDT and CDR2 is FYEKMQ (reference sequence). Here the CDR3 DNA reads TGTGCCAGCAGCCCGGGACTAGCGGGCTCCTACGAGCAGTACTTC. Its translation: CASSPGLAGSYEQYF.

This clone occurred once. The chain links TRBV28 to TRBJ2-5; D may match TRBD1 or TRBD2 (5 bases each). The CDR3 extends over 14 amino acids. V gave up 3 bases and J gave up 1 base, with 9 bases separating them. The germline V gene encodes CDR1 MDHEN and CDR2 SYDVKM. DNA for the CDR3: TGTGCCAGCAGTTTCCGGGGCGGCCAAGAGACCCAGTACTTC. Residues: CASSFRGGQETQYF.

The rearrangement links TRBV7-9 to TRBJ2-5; no clear D gene. V was trimmed by 0 bases and J by 2 bases, leaving 10 bases between them. Germline V gives CDR1 SEHNR, CDR2 FQNEAQ (reference sequence). This CDR3 is built from 15 residues. The CDR3 reads CASSLASGNQETQYF. The CDR3 DNA sequence: TGTGCCAGCAGCTTAGCGTCAGGTAATCAAGAGACCCAGTACTTC.

This sequence joins TRBV6-1 and TRBJ1-3; D is perhaps TRBD1 (6 bases). The V end lost 4 bases, the J end lost 0 bases, and 16 bases lay between the germline ends. The germline V gene has CDR1 MNHNS and CDR2 SASEGT. This CDR3 has 17 amino acids. The CDR3 DNA reads as TGTGCCAGCAGTGCCCCCCGATACAGGGACTCTGGAAACACCATATATTTT. Encoded protein: CASSAPRYRDSGNTIYF.

The chain has TRBV5-1 and TRBJ2-4, with a weak D call TRBD2 (7 bases). CDR1 SGHRS and CDR2 YFSETQ come from the germline V gene. The CDR3 has 16 amino acids. Between the trimmed V and J ends, which lost 3 bases and 4 bases, there was a span of 17 bases. For the CDR3, the DNA is TGCGCCAGCAGCTCGGGGGGCCTCCCACTTAAAAACATTCAGTACTTC. This translates into CASSSGGLPLKNIQYF.

The V and J genes are TRBV10-3 and TRBJ1-1; D remains unclear. Germline V gene lookup returns CDR1 ENHRY and CDR2 SYGVKD. Trimming removed 5 bases from V and 0 bases from J, with 7 bases in between. The CDR3 runs to 13 residues. The chain's CDR3 is CAISLTLNTEAFF. The DNA for the CDR3 is TGTGCCATCAGTCTGACTTTGAACACTGAAGCTTTCTTT.

Ten or more counts support this clone. The chain links TRBV2 to TRBJ2-3; TRBD2 matches 11 bases. This CDR3 is 12 amino acids long. V was clipped by 8 bases and J by 6 bases; unmatched bases: 1. Germline assignment: CDR1 SNHLY and CDR2 FYNNEI. CDR3 coding DNA: TGTGCCAGCTTAGCGGGAGGGGATACGCAGTATTTT. This encodes CASLAGGDTQYF.